A single sample gave rise to the 30 T cell receptor beta chains below, sequenced in a study of T cell repertoires in cytomegalovirus infection. TCRdb re-called the reads through MiXCR, storing one row per CDR3 protein. The repertoire includes nearly 550,000 distinct CDR3 sequences, approximately 16% of them detected once, and 20% to 30% sits in the top ten. Sequences were obtained from CD8+ T cells from PBMCs. The source of these receptors is a human donor in good health (CMV status not recorded). Some clones in this sample may be carry-over from other donors' samples.

The J gene is TRBJ1-1, the V gene TRBV2, with D maybe TRBD1 (5 bases). V shed 6 bases and J shed 4 bases, with 12 bases lying between them. The CDR3 is 13 residues long. Germline V gives CDR1 SNHLY, CDR2 FYNNEI. CDR3 sequence (DNA): TGTGCCAGCAGAGGGGCTTGGGGCACTGAAGCTTTCTTT. Amino acids: CASRGAWGTEAFF.

This clonotype was observed a handful of times. The chain recombines TRBV18 with TRBJ1-3, with TRBD1 matching over 8 bases. Germline assignment: CDR1 KGHSH and CDR2 LQKENI. The CDR3 covers 16 residues. The V gene end was trimmed by 5 bases and the J gene end by 0 bases; junction bases not matched to a gene: 6. In DNA form, the CDR3 reads TGTGCCAGCTCATTCTCAGGGGGCGACTCTGGAAACACCATATATTTT. Encoded protein: CASSFSGGDSGNTIYF.

This clonotype was counted between two and nine times. This sequence joins TRBV10-1 and TRBJ1-1; D is unresolved. The CDR3 runs 13 residues. Germline V lookup: CDR1 WNHNN, CDR2 SYGVQD (reference sequence). Trimming stripped 7 bases from V and 1 base from J, with 10 bases between. The CDR3 is CASTSRGNTEAFF. The CDR3 nucleotides are TGCGCCAGCACATCCCGGGGGAACACTGAAGCTTTCTTT.

To note about this clonotype: A much larger clone differs from this one at a single base, so this may be a read error. Because it lacks the conserved phenylalanine or tryptophan at the end, this CDR3 is likely a read error. The chain is built from TRBV11-2 and TRBJ2-7, with D perhaps matching TRBD1 (5 bases). The germline CDR1 and CDR2 sequences are SGHAT and FQNNGV. This CDR3 has 14 amino acids. Deletions cut 2 bases from V and 3 bases from J, with 11 bases between. CDR3 protein: CASSLPAGYYEQYY. The CDR3 DNA follows: TGTGCCAGCAGCTTACCGGCAGGGTACTACGAGCAGTACTAC.

This rearrangement joins TRBV7-9 to TRBJ2-7, with no clear D. The CDR3 consists of 13 residues. CDR1 is SEHNR and CDR2 is FQNEAQ in the germline V gene (reference sequence). Deletions cut 4 bases from V and 5 bases from J, with 12 bases between. CDR3 protein: CASSSKSVDEQYF. The CDR3 nucleotides read TGTGCCAGCAGCTCGAAGAGTGTCGACGAGCAGTACTTC.

This chain joins TRBV5-6 and TRBJ2-3, with 9 bases that match TRBD1. Trimming at V came to 4 bases and at J to 4 bases, leaving 10 bases not matched to a gene. This CDR3 comprises 16 residues. Germline V lookup: CDR1 SGHDT, CDR2 YYEEEE. DNA for the CDR3: TGTGCCAGCAGCCCGGGACAGGGCAGCGAGGCAGATACGCAGTATTTT. This sequence encodes CASSPGQGSEADTQYF.

This clonotype showed up many times. The J gene is TRBJ1-6, the V gene TRBV19, with a tentative D call TRBD1 (5 bases). The CDR3 is 13 amino acids. Trimming removed 6 bases from V and 10 bases from J, with 13 bases in between. In germline, CDR1 is LNHDA, CDR2 SQIVND (reference sequence). CDR3 DNA sequence: TGTGCCAGTAGCTCGGAGGACAACTCACCCCTCCACTTT. This codes for CASSSEDNSPLHF. Full variable domain (outside the CDR3, taken from reference TRBV19 and TRBJ1-6): DGGITQSPKYLFRKEGQNVTLSCEQNLNHDAMYWYRQDPGQGLRLIYYSQIVNDFQKGDIAEGYSVSREKKESFPLTVTSAQKNPTAFYLCASSSEDNSPLHFGNGTRLTVT.

This clonotype was seen more than once but under ten times. This rearrangement joins TRBV24-1 to TRBJ2-2; D might be TRBD1 (5 bases). Between the trimmed V and J ends, which lost 3 bases and 3 bases, there was a span of 16 bases. CDR3 length equals 17 residues. Germline loops: CDR1 KGHDR, CDR2 SFDVKD. The CDR3 DNA reads as TGTGCCACCAGTGATACCCCAGGGAAGATGTACACCGGGGAGCTGTTTTTT. Encoded protein: CATSDTPGKMYTGELFF.

This clonotype was recorded at least ten times. V usage is TRBV7-9 and J usage is TRBJ2-5; 11 bases agree with TRBD2. The CDR3 totals 15 residues. Germline CDR1 reads SEHNR; CDR2 reads FQNEAQ (reference sequence). The junction had 6 bases not matched to a gene; V was cut back by 6 bases and J by 3 bases. The CDR3 DNA reads as TGTGCCAGCAGAACACCGGGACTAGCGGAAGAGACCCAGTACTTC. Encoded protein: CASRTPGLAEETQYF.

Ten or more counts support this clonotype. The genes are TRBV7-6 and TRBJ2-3; 9 bases align to TRBD1. The J segment lost 0 bases and the V segment lost 6 bases, leaving 4 bases of the junction unmatched. Germline V gene data show CDR1 as SGHVS and CDR2 as FNYEAQ. The CDR3 consists of 15 residues. CDR3 DNA: TGTGCCAGCAGGCCCGGACAGGGGAGCACAGATACGCAGTATTTT. Translation: CASRPGQGSTDTQYF.

The genes are TRBV19 and TRBJ2-1; 9 bases line up with TRBD1. Per the germline V gene, CDR1 is LNHDA and CDR2 is SQIVND (reference sequence). J lost 8 bases, V lost 5 bases, and 7 bases had no gene match. CDR3 length equals 14 residues. The chain's CDR3 is CASSVRRTGDEQFF. The CDR3, as DNA: TGTGCCAGTAGTGTAAGGCGGACAGGGGATGAGCAGTTCTTC.

At least ten counts were recorded for this clonotype. The CDR3 nucleotides are TGTGCCAGCAGTTCTAGCGGGGGCTCCTACGAGCAGTACTTC. Translation gives CASSSSGGSYEQYF. The chain employs TRBV5-6 and TRBJ2-7; 10 bases line up with TRBD2. CDR3 length: 14 residues. With 5 bases clipped from V and 0 bases from J, the junction kept 2 bases outside the gene matches. Germline V gene data show CDR1 as SGHDT and CDR2 as YYEEEE. Based on the CDR3 plus reference TRBV5-6 and TRBJ2-7, the full variable domain is DAGVTQSPTHLIKTRGQQVTLRCSPKSGHDTVSWYQQALGQGPQFIFQYYEEEERQRGNFPDRFSGHQFPNYSSELNVNALLLGDSALYLCASSSSGGSYEQYFGPGTRLTVT.

This clonotype was picked up a small number of times. The gene calls are TRBV4-1 and TRBJ1-1, with D possibly matching TRBD1 (5 bases). Germline values: CDR1 MGHRA, CDR2 YSYEKL. The CDR3 length is 13 residues. The V end was cut by 1 base, the J end by 6 bases, with 9 bases between. CDR3 sequence reads: CASSQAGGAEAFF. The CDR3, as DNA: TGCGCCAGCAGCCAAGCGGGGGGGGCTGAAGCTTTCTTT.

In its sample, this clonotype was seen many times. V and J are TRBV7-6 and TRBJ1-4; the D is unclear. The length of the CDR3 is 16 residues. V was trimmed by 5 bases and J by 3 bases, leaving 16 bases between them. Germline V CDR1 and CDR2: SGHVS, FNYEAQ. The CDR3 DNA is TGTGCCAGCAGCCCTACCTTGAAACGGGCTAATGAAAAACTGTTTTTT. Translated: CASSPTLKRANEKLFF.

Comments on this clonotype: A much larger clonotype is one base distant, so this may be a read error. The chain combines TRBV6-8 with TRBJ1-5; a possible D gene is TRBD1 (6 bases). CDR3 length equals 14 residues. V was clipped by 5 bases and J by 3 bases, with 11 bases between them. The germline gives CDR1 MNHGY, CDR2 SAAAGT. The CDR3 region is CASSPGQHNQPQHF. The DNA for the CDR3 is TGTGCCAGCAGTCCTGGACAGCACAATCAGCCCCAGCATTTT.

This clonotype appeared many times. The chain has TRBV12-3 or TRBV12-4 and TRBJ1-5; a possible D gene is TRBD1 (6 bases). Between the trimmed V and J ends, which lost 8 bases and 6 bases, there was a span of 20 bases. CDR3 length: 15 amino acids. Here the CDR3 DNA reads TGTGCCAGCGCTAACCAGAACAGGGATAGTCAGCCCCAGCATTTT. Translated: CASANQNRDSQPQHF.

CDR3 loop: CASSPGSRYTEAFF. Written as DNA, the CDR3 is TGTGCCAGCAGCCCGGGATCGAGGTACACTGAAGCTTTCTTT. The V call is TRBV28, the J call TRBJ1-1; D gene ambiguous. From germline, CDR1 is MDHEN and CDR2 SYDVKM. Trimming removed 6 bases from V and 3 bases from J, with 14 bases in between. The CDR3 extends over 14 amino acids.

The sample holds many counts of this clonotype. The chain combines TRBV7-9 with TRBJ1-4, with 7 bases aligning to TRBD1. CDR1 and CDR2 (germline): SEHNR, FQNEAQ (reference sequence). V trimming: 6 bases; J trimming: 5 bases; junction bases outside the gene matches: 6. This CDR3 comprises 14 residues. CDR3 DNA: TGTGCCAGCAGGAAGGGACAGCACAATGAAAAACTGTTTTTT. It codes for CASRKGQHNEKLFF.

This chain links TRBV2 with TRBJ1-1; no reliable D call. The CDR3 sequence is 13 residues long. Germline CDR1 and CDR2: SNHLY and FYNNEI. V was shortened by 8 bases and J by 6 bases, with 16 bases between the two germline ends. CDR3 in amino acids: CASHPPPLAEAFF. In nucleotides, the CDR3 is TGTGCCAGCCACCCCCCCCCGCTAGCTGAAGCTTTCTTT. The complete variable domain, with remaining parts taken from reference TRBV2 and TRBJ1-1, reads EPEVTQTPSHQVTQMGQEVILRCVPISNHLYFYWYRQILGQKVEFLVSFYNNEISEKSEIFDDQFSVERPDGSNFTLKIRSTKLEDSAMYFCASHPPPLAEAFFGQGTRLTVV.

This clonotype occurred many times. The chain combines TRBV7-9 with TRBJ2-5, with D maybe TRBD2 (6 bases). There are 15 residues in the CDR3. Trimming took off 1 base at V and 3 bases at J, with 12 bases between the two ends. The V gene's germline CDR1 is SEHNR and CDR2 FQNEAQ (reference sequence). The CDR3 DNA sequence: TGTGCCAGCAGCTTAGTGCGGGGCGGAGAAGAGACCCAGTACTTC. Amino acid sequence: CASSLVRGGEETQYF.

There are many counts of this clonotype. The J gene is TRBJ2-5, the V gene TRBV4-1; TRBD1 agrees at 8 bases. The V gene's germline CDR1 is MGHRA and CDR2 YSYEKL. There are 15 residues in the CDR3. V gave up 0 bases and J gave up 5 bases; unmatched junction bases: 5. Here the CDR3 DNA reads TGCGCCAGCAGCCAAGAACCCCAGGGGGCTGAGACCCAGTACTTC. Translated, it gives CASSQEPQGAETQYF.

This clonotype appeared a few times. The chain recombines TRBV7-9 with TRBJ1-1; maybe TRBD1 (5 bases). CDR1 SEHNR and CDR2 FQNEAQ come from the germline V gene (reference sequence). The V and J ends lost 1 base and 0 bases respectively, with 18 bases between them. The length of the CDR3 is 18 residues. The CDR3, as DNA: TGTGCCAGCAGCTTAGGGGGGGTCGCCCCATTTATGAACACTGAAGCTTTCTTT. It translates to CASSLGGVAPFMNTEAFF.

The chain carries TRBV7-1 and TRBJ2-7, with D tentatively TRBD1 (5 bases). TRBV7-1 is an open reading frame whose function is uncertain. V was cut by 5 bases and J by 0 bases, with 17 bases left in between. This CDR3 comprises 16 residues. CDR3 in amino acids: CASSHHLGQDSYEQYF. Here the CDR3 DNA reads TGTGCCAGCAGCCACCACCTGGGGCAGGACTCCTACGAGCAGTACTTC.

The chain carries TRBV13 and TRBJ2-1, with 7 bases matching TRBD1. CDR1 and CDR2 (germline): PRHDT, FYEKMQ (reference sequence). The CDR3 has 14 residues. V dropped 5 bases and J dropped 7; count of bases not matched to a gene: 8. CDR3 DNA: TGTGCCAGCAGCACCCCGACAGGGCGGAATGAGCAGTTCTTC. Residues: CASSTPTGRNEQFF.

The table lists this clonotype with many counts. At one end, the junction sequence differs from germline, possibly due to a read error. The chain employs TRBV7-7 and TRBJ2-2; TRBD1 aligns across 8 bases. CDR1 and CDR2 from the germline V gene are SSHAT and FNYEAQ (reference sequence). The CDR3 runs to 13 residues. CDR3 sequence reads: CASIGQGTGELFF. CDR3 in DNA: TGTGCTAGCATCGGACAGGGCACCGGGGAGCTGTTTTTT.

This clonotype has ten or more counts. The chain is built from TRBV11-2 and TRBJ1-5; D is perhaps TRBD1 (5 bases). Per germline, CDR1 SGHAT and CDR2 FQNNGV. The CDR3 runs to 18 residues. Trimming pared 4 bases from V and 2 bases from J, leaving 21 bases between. DNA of the CDR3: TGTGCCAGCAGCTCGGGGACCGCCTATACCCGGGGCAATCAGCCCCAGCATTTT. Its protein product is CASSSGTAYTRGNQPQHF.

This clonotype was recorded at least ten times. This chain links TRBV27 with TRBJ1-5; D not resolved. The length of the CDR3 is 16 residues. Germline V gene lookup returns CDR1 MNHEY and CDR2 SMNVEV (reference sequence). Trimming shortened V by 5 bases and J by 4 bases, and 18 bases separated the two germline ends. CDR3 coding DNA: TGTGCCAGCAGTCCACTTATTGGGCAGGAAAATCAGCCCCAGCATTTT. Protein: CASSPLIGQENQPQHF.

Many counts were recorded for this clonotype. The CDR3 sequence is CASSAPGRVGYSGTF. The CDR3 nucleotides read TGTGCCAGCAGCGCCCCTGGCAGGGTCGGTTACTCGGGAACCTTC. The chain employs TRBV7-9 and TRBJ1-2; D perhaps matches TRBD1 (5 bases). Looked up from germline, CDR1 is SEHNR and CDR2 is FQNEAQ (reference sequence). This CDR3 is 15 amino acids long. The V gene lost 5 bases and the J gene lost 14 bases, with 27 bases spanning the gap.

This clonotype was seen a few times. This chain's CDR3 is CSARGLDTGELFF. The CDR3 DNA follows: TGCAGTGCTAGAGGACTAGACACCGGGGAGCTGTTTTTT. The chain joins TRBV20-1 to TRBJ2-2; a possible D gene is TRBD2 (6 bases). This CDR3 region has 13 residues. V lost 1 base, J lost 3 bases, and 6 bases lay in between. Per germline, CDR1 DFQATT and CDR2 SNEGSKA (reference sequence).

The table lists this clonotype with many counts. Here the CDR3 DNA reads TGTGCCAGCAGTTTCCTGGGGGGGTTCAATGAGCAGTTCTTC. Its protein is CASSFLGGFNEQFF. V and J are TRBV6-2 or TRBV6-3 and TRBJ2-1; 7 bases line up with TRBD2. V shed 4 bases, J shed 6 bases, and the junction held 6 bases outside the gene matches. The germline V gene has CDR1 MNHEY and CDR2 SVGEGT. The CDR3 consists of 14 residues.